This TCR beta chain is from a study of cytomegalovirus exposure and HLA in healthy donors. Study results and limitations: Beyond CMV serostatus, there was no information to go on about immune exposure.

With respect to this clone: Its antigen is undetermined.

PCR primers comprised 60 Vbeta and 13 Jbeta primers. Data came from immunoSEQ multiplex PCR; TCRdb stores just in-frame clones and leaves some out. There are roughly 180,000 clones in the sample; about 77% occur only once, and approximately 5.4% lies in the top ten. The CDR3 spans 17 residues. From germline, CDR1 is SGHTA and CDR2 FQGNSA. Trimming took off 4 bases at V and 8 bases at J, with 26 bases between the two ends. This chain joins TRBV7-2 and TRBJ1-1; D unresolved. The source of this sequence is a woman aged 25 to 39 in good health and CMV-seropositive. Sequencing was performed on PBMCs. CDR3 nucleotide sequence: TGTGCCAGCAGCTATGATTCCGCCAGAGCAACGGGTGGGGAAGCTTTCTTT. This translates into CASSYDSARATGGEAFF.